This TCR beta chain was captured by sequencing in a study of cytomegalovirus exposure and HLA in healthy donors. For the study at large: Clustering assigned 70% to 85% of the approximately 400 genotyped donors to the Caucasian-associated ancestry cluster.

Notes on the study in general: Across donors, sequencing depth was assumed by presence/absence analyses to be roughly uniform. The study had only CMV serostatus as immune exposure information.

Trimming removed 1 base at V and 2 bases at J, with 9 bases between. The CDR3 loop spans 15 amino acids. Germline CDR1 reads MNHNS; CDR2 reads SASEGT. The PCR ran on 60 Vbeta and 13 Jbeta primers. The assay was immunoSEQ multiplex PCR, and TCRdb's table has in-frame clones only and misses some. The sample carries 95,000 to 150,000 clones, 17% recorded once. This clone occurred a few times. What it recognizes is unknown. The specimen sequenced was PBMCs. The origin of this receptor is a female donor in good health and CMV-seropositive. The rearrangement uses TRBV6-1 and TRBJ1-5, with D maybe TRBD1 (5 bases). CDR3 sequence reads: CASSEGWGGNQPQHF. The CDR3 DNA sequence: TGTGCCAGCAGTGAAGGTTGGGGGGGCAATCAGCCCCAGCATTTT.